What follows are 3 T cell receptor beta chains derived from one specimen sequenced in a study of glioma-infiltrating T cells after dendritic cell vaccination. Clones were read by immunoSEQ multiplex PCR, and TCRdb kept only the in-frame ones, dropping some. The data contain more than 95,000 clones, 75% to 85% of them singletons. The sample consisted of blood, taken before dendritic cell vaccination. The origin of the receptors is a human donor with glioblastoma.

This clone was counted only a few times. The chain joins TRBV10-3 to TRBJ1-2; TRBD1 matches 10 bases. CDR1 is ENHRY, CDR2 SYGVKD, per germline. The CDR3 is 13 residues long. With 7 bases clipped from V and 3 bases from J, the junction kept 2 bases outside the gene matches. The CDR3 here is CAINGQGDYGYTF. CDR3 nucleotides: TGTGCCATCAACGGACAGGGGGACTATGGCTACACCTTC.

The chain uses TRBV19 and TRBJ1-5; D is unclear. Trimming removed 3 bases from V and 2 bases from J, with 17 bases in between. This CDR3 has 17 amino acids. CDR1 LNHDA and CDR2 SQIVND come from the germline V gene (reference sequence). CDR3: CASSIPAGYFGNQPQHF. The CDR3 DNA reads as TGTGCCAGTAGTATCCCCGCGGGTTATTTTGGCAATCAGCCCCAGCATTTT.

Notes on this clone: One end of the junction varies from germline; a read error may be responsible. The CDR3 DNA sequence: TGTGCCAGCGACAGCTCTGGGGCCAACGTCCTGATTTTC. It specifies CASDSSGANVLIF. This rearrangement joins TRBV6-1 to TRBJ2-6; perhaps TRBD1 as D (5 bases). Per germline, CDR1 MNHNS and CDR2 SASEGT. The CDR3 covers 13 residues.